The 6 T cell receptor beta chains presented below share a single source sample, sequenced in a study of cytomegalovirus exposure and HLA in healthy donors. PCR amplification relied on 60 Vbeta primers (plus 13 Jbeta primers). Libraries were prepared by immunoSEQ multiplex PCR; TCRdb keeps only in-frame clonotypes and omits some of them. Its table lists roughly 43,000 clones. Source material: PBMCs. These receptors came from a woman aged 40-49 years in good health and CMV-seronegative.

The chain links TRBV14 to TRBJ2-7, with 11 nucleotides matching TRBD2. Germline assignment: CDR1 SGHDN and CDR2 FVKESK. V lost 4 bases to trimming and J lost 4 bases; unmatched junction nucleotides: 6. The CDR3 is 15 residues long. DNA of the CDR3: TGTGCCAGCAGCCCCGGACTAGCGGGCGGGTACGAGCAGTACTTC. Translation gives CASSPGLAGGYEQYF.

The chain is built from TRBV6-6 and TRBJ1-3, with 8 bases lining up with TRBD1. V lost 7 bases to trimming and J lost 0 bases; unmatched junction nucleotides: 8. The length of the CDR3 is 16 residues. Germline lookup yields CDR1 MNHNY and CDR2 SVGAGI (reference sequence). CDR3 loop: CASILNRGGSGNTIYF. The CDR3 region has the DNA TGTGCCAGCATTCTTAACAGGGGGGGCTCTGGAAACACCATATATTTT.

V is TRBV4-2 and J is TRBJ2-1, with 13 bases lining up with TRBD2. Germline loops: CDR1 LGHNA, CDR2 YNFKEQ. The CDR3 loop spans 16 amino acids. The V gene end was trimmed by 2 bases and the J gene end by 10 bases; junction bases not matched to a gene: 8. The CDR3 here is CASSQTGTSGTWEQFF. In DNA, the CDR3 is TGTGCCAGCAGCCAAACCGGGACTAGCGGGACCTGGGAGCAGTTCTTC.

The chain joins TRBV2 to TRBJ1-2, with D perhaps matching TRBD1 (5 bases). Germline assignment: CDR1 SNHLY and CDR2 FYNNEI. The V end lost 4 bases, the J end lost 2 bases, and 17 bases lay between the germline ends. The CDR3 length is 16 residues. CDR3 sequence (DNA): TGTGCCAGCAGTGCACCCTCAGACAGCCAAAACTATGGCTACACCTTC. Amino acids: CASSAPSDSQNYGYTF.

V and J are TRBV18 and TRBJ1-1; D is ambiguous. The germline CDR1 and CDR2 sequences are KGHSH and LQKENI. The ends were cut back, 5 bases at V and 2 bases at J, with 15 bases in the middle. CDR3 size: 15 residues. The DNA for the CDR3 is TGTGCCAGCTCATCATACAATACAGCAAACACTGAAGCTTTCTTT. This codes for CASSSYNTANTEAFF. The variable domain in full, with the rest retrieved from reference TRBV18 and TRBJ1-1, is NAGVMQNPRHLVRRRGQEARLRCSPMKGHSHVYWYRQLPEEGLKFMVYLQKENIIDESGMPKERFSAEFPKEGPSILRIQQVVRGDSAAYFCASSSYNTANTEAFFGQGTRLTVV.

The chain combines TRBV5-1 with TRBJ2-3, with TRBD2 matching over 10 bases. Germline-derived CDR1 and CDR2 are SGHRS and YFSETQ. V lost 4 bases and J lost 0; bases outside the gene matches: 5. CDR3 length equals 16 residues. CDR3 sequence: CASSPTLAGSTDTQYF. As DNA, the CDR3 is TGCGCCAGCAGCCCGACACTAGCGGGGAGCACAGATACGCAGTATTTT.